The clone carrying this TCR beta chain is categorized as medium-sized. What it binds is not known. The sample originates from a study of T cells in localized non-small cell lung cancer. The germline gives CDR1 MNHGY, CDR2 SAAAGT. Trimming shortened V by 2 bases and J by 5 bases, and 7 bases separated the two germline ends. The CDR3 extends over 13 amino acids. Some clones are missing from TCRdb's copy, which holds only in-frame ones; the method was immunoSEQ multiplex PCR. The data contain under 2,000 clones, 20% to 25% of them singletons. Findings and limits, study-wide: It was uninvolved adjacent lung that showed the highest T cell clonality, exceeding tumor. Without multi-region sequencing, intratumor heterogeneity could not be excluded.

The sequence was obtained from a man aged 35 to 69 with stage III lung adenocarcinoma. The chain combines TRBV6-8 with TRBJ1-5; D gene ambiguous. The sequencing used normal lung tissue next to the tumor, collected before any cancer treatment. The CDR3 DNA sequence: TGTGCCAGCAGTTACAAGAGAGATCAGCCCCAGCATTTT. Translated: CASSYKRDQPQHF.